This is a list of T cell receptor beta chains from one sample in a study of blood T cell repertoires in COVID-19. Sequenced by immunoSEQ multiplex PCR; TCRdb stores in-frame clones only, minus some. The sample has 150,000 or so clones; about 90% are singletons. The material sequenced was peripheral blood. These receptors came from a man aged 50 to 60 with acute or convalescent COVID-19. The CDR3 runs from the conserved cysteine through the conserved F or W. A D gene is named only where the DNA matches it firmly. Not all rows give a size; the values are once, few, many and, for expanded clones, a class.

CASWKGGDWQPQHF TGTGCCAGCTGGAAAGGGGGGGATTGGCAGCCCCAGCATTTT . TRBJ1-5 14 TRBV6-5 .
CASSITTGGRETQYF TGTGCCAGTAGTATTACGACAGGGGGTAGGGAGACCCAGTACTTC TRBD1 TRBJ2-5 15 TRBV19 once
CASCLGTGNEKLFF TGTGCCAGCTGCCTCGGGACAGGAAATGAAAAACTGTTTTTT TRBD1 TRBJ1-4 14 TRBV6-5 .
CASSQLGRYQPQHF TGTGCCAGCAGCCAGTTGGGGCGATATCAGCCCCAGCATTTT . TRBJ1-5 14 TRBV3-1/TRBV3-2 .
CASSSDREETQYF TGTGCCAGCAGCTCGGACAGGGAAGAGACCCAGTACTTC TRBD1 TRBJ2-5 13 TRBV7-3 once
CASSPDWTYNEQFF TGTGCCAGCAGCCCTGATTGGACTTACAATGAGCAGTTCTTC . TRBJ2-1 14 TRBV7-3 .
CASSIAPYNEQFF TGTGCCAGTAGTATAGCCCCATACAATGAGCAGTTCTTC . TRBJ2-1 13 TRBV19 .
CASSMGPLNEKLFF TGTGCCAGTAGTATGGGCCCGCTTAATGAAAAACTGTTTTTT . TRBJ1-4 14 TRBV19 few
CASSRDSYTEAFF TGTGCCAGCAGCCGCGACAGCTACACTGAAGCTTTCTTT . TRBJ1-1 13 TRBV7-2 .
CASKKIRGQGNTEAFF TGTGCCAGCAAAAAGATCAGGGGGCAGGGGAACACTGAAGCTTTCTTT TRBD1 TRBJ1-1 16 TRBV2 .
CASSFYRNQPQHF TGTGCCAGCAGTTTTTATCGGAATCAGCCCCAGCATTTT . TRBJ1-5 13 TRBV28 .
CASSYSQDYTEAFF TGTGCCAGCAGTTACTCTCAGGATTACACTGAAGCTTTCTTT . TRBJ1-1 14 TRBV6-5 .
CASSTDGTEAFF TGTGCCAGCAGCACAGATGGAACTGAAGCTTTCTTT . TRBJ1-1 12 TRBV7-6 .
CASSLQGASEAFF TGTGCCAGCTCACTACAGGGGGCGAGTGAAGCTTTCTTT TRBD1 TRBJ1-1 13 TRBV18 .
CASSRPGPYNEQFF TGTGCCAGCTCACGGCCAGGGCCCTACAATGAGCAGTTCTTC . TRBJ2-1 14 TRBV5-8 .
CASSQSGGPGELFF TGTGCCAGCAGCCAGTCAGGGGGGCCCGGGGAGCTGTTTTTT . TRBJ2-2 14 TRBV3-1/TRBV3-2 .
CAISRQGMLGYTF TGTGCCATCAGTCGACAGGGGATGCTTGGCTACACCTTC TRBD1 TRBJ1-2 13 TRBV10-3 .
CASSIGTSGNTDTQYF TGCGCCAGCAGCATCGGGACTAGCGGTAACACAGATACGCAGTATTTT TRBD2 TRBJ2-3 16 TRBV5-1 .
CASSPGAGGLFPSGNTIYF TGTGCCAGCAGTCCCGGGGCAGGGGGCCTTTTCCCCTCTGGAAACACCATATATTTT TRBD1 TRBJ1-3 19 TRBV27 .
CASSDPGQGLGYGYTF TGCGCCAGCAGTGACCCAGGCCAGGGACTAGGCTATGGCTACACCTTC . TRBJ1-2 16 TRBV10-2 .
CASSYNKLEETQYF TGTGCCAGCAGTTACAATAAGCTAGAGGAGACCCAGTACTTC . TRBJ2-5 14 TRBV6-5 .
CASRRGQSSYEQYF TGTGCCAGCAGGAGGGGACAGTCATCCTACGAGCAGTACTTC TRBD1 TRBJ2-7 14 TRBV27 .
CASSRQKNTEAFF TGTGCCAGCAGCCGACAGAAAAACACTGAAGCTTTCTTT . TRBJ1-1 13 TRBV7-3 .
CASSQGPGGPGELFF TGTGCCAGCAGCCAAGGTCCGGGAGGGCCCGGGGAGCTGTTTTTT TRBD2 TRBJ2-2 15 TRBV4-2 .
CASSAILAGGILDYNEQFF TGTGCCAGCAGCGCCATACTAGCGGGGGGGATCCTCGACTACAATGAGCAGTTCTTC TRBD2 TRBJ2-1 19 TRBV9 .
CASSSLPLGVEAFF TGTGCCAGCAGTTCCCTCCCCCTAGGGGTGGAAGCTTTCTTT . TRBJ1-1 14 TRBV6-2/TRBV6-3 .
CASSLLGGADEKLFF TGTGCCAGCAGTTTATTAGGGGGGGCGGATGAAAAACTGTTTTTT . TRBJ1-4 15 TRBV28 .
CASSLEASPADTQYF TGTGCCAGCAGCTTAGAGGCTAGTCCCGCAGATACGCAGTATTTT . TRBJ2-3 15 TRBV7-2 .